The 25 T cell receptor beta chains given below trace back to one sample, sequenced in a study of cytomegalovirus exposure and HLA in healthy donors (TCRdb year 2017). The receptor library was made with the immunoSEQ multiplex PCR assay. For the multiplex PCR, a mixture combining 60 forward primers for TCR Vbeta segments and 13 reverse primers for TCR Jbeta segments was used. TCRdb took over this immuneACCESS table, retaining in-frame rearrangements with V and J assigned. Such tables are incomplete; in checked studies, under half of the missing clones stem from an unresolved V gene, and the remainder is unexplained. The sample contains about 130,000 clones, 70% to 80% of them found a single time. Of the sample, approximately 3.8% falls within the top ten clones. Sequences were obtained from PBMCs. The receptors shown here come from a man between 35 and 55 years old in good health and CMV-seropositive.

This clone showed up just a few times. The chain has TRBV6-1 and TRBJ2-6, with D possibly matching TRBD1 (5 bases). Trimming took 4 bases from V and 1 from J, leaving 17 bases between them. CDR3 length: 18 residues. Germline CDR1 MNHNS, CDR2 SASEGT. DNA for the CDR3: TGTGCCAGCAGTGGAGGCCAGGGTGTCCATTCTGGGGCCAACGTCCTGACTTTC. Translation gives CASSGGQGVHSGANVLTF.

CDR3 coding DNA: TGTGCCAGCAGTGAAGCTGCAAGACAGGGAGTGGGGGTCTACGAGCAGTACTTC. It yields the protein CASSEAARQGVGVYEQYF. V is TRBV6-1 and J is TRBJ2-5; TRBD1 matches 7 bases. The end of the DNA aligns better with TRBJ2-7, so the J call may be wrong. The CDR3 is 18 amino acids. Germline CDR1 reads MNHNS; CDR2 reads SASEGT.

The sample holds one count of this clone. The rearrangement joins TRBV7-8 to TRBJ1-1, with D possibly matching TRBD1 (5 bases). This CDR3 comprises 14 residues. Germline CDR1 and CDR2: SGHVS and FQNEAQ. Trimming pared 0 bases from V and 4 bases from J, leaving 9 bases between. CDR3 region: CASSLAGGGTEAFF. CDR3 in DNA: TGTGCCAGCAGCTTAGCGGGGGGAGGCACTGAAGCTTTCTTT.

V and J are TRBV10-3 and TRBJ2-6; 8 nucleotides align to TRBD1. The germline gives CDR1 ENHRY, CDR2 SYGVKD. Trimming cost V 6 bases and J 0 bases; bases outside gene matches: 13. CDR3 length: 19 amino acids. The CDR3 DNA reads as TGTGCCATCAGCCCGGGTCGGGGACAGGACGACTCTGGGGCCAACGTCCTGACTTTC. This sequence encodes CAISPGRGQDDSGANVLTF.

The CDR3 bases are TGTGCCAGCAGCTTAGAAGTAAAACGAGACACAGATACGCAGTATTTT. Its translation is CASSLEVKRDTDTQYF. This chain uses TRBV7-9 with TRBJ2-3; no clear D gene. Per the germline V gene, CDR1 is SEHNR and CDR2 is FQNEAQ (reference sequence). V lost 1 base and J lost 2, with 13 bases in between. The CDR3 is 16 residues long.

This rearrangement joins TRBV28 to TRBJ2-5; D uncertain. V dropped 3 bases and J dropped 7 bases, with 18 bases sitting between them. Germline V CDR1 and CDR2: MDHEN, SYDVKM. The CDR3 sequence is 15 residues long. The CDR3, as DNA: TGTGCCAGCAGTTTGGAGAGGCCCGACGTCGGGACCCAGTACTTC. This codes for CASSLERPDVGTQYF.

This clone was seen just once. The CDR3 loop is CASSVEGSGSREQFF. CDR3 nucleotides: TGTGCCAGCAGCGTAGAAGGTAGCGGGAGCAGAGAGCAGTTCTTC. The V gene is TRBV9, the J gene TRBJ2-1; 9 nucleotides agree with TRBD2. J gave up 10 bases and V 0 bases, and 8 bases lay outside the gene matches. Germline V CDR1 and CDR2: SGDLS, YYNGEE. This CDR3 region has 15 residues.

The rearrangement joins TRBV10-3 to TRBJ1-2; perhaps TRBD1 as D (5 bases). CDR1 and CDR2 (germline): ENHRY, SYGVKD. Trimming left V 7 bases short and J 6 bases short, with 12 bases between. The CDR3 is 12 amino acids. The CDR3 here is CAIMGTGDGYTF. In nucleotides, the CDR3 is TGTGCCATCATGGGCACAGGCGATGGCTACACCTTC.

This chain connects TRBV30 to TRBJ2-2; 7 positions match TRBD2. Germline V gene sequence: CDR1 GTSNPN, CDR2 SVGIG (reference sequence). V trimming: 2 bases; J trimming: 0 bases; junction bases outside the gene matches: 6. This CDR3 spans 16 amino acids. CDR3 protein: CAWSIASGANTGELFF. The DNA of the CDR3 is TGTGCCTGGAGTATAGCTAGCGGAGCGAACACCGGGGAGCTGTTTTTT.

This CDR3 reads CASSLSSGLTGELFF. In nucleotides, the CDR3 is TGTGCCAGCAGTTTATCCAGCGGTCTCACCGGGGAGCTGTTTTTT. This chain uses TRBV27 with TRBJ2-2, with D tentatively TRBD2 (5 bases). From germline, CDR1 is MNHEY and CDR2 SMNVEV (reference sequence). The CDR3 loop spans 15 amino acids. Trimming shortened V by 0 bases and J by 4 bases, and 9 bases separated the two germline ends.

Here the CDR3 reads CASSLAALAGGSGANVLTF. CDR3 nucleotide sequence: TGTGCCAGCAGCTTAGCGGCTCTAGCGGGGGGCTCTGGGGCCAACGTCCTGACTTTC. The J gene is TRBJ2-6, the V gene TRBV7-6; 11 bases agree with TRBD2. CDR3 size: 19 residues. In germline, CDR1 is SGHVS, CDR2 FNYEAQ. V was pared by 0 bases and J by 0 bases, with 4 bases of the junction left unmatched.

The J gene is TRBJ2-1, the V gene TRBV28; 8 nucleotides line up with TRBD2. Germline values: CDR1 MDHEN, CDR2 SYDVKM. The CDR3 has 14 residues. Trimming took 6 bases from V and 4 from J; bases not matched to a gene: 5. The CDR3 coding sequence is TGTGCCAGCAGACTAGCGGAAAAATACAATGAGCAGTTCTTC. Residues: CASRLAEKYNEQFF. Full variable domain (remainder filled in from reference TRBV28 and TRBJ2-1): DVKVTQSSRYLVKRTGEKVFLECVQDMDHENMFWYRQDPGLGLRLIYFSYDVKMKEKGDIPEGYSVSREKKERFSLILESASTNQTSMYLCASRLAEKYNEQFFGPGTRLTVL.

The chain joins TRBV5-4 to TRBJ2-1; 13 positions agree with TRBD2. The germline CDR1 and CDR2 sequences are SGHNT and YYREEE (reference sequence). The CDR3 extends over 17 amino acids. V trimming: 3 bases; J trimming: 7 bases; junction bases outside the gene matches: 10. This chain's CDR3 is CASSSGTSGMGRNEQFF. CDR3 sequence (DNA): TGTGCCAGCAGCTCCGGGACTAGCGGGATGGGGAGGAATGAGCAGTTCTTC.

The genes are TRBV18 and TRBJ1-5; 8 bases line up with TRBD1. This CDR3 has 15 amino acids. The V segment lost 6 bases and the J segment 7 bases; nucleotides outside the gene matches: 11. Germline-derived CDR1 and CDR2 are KGHSH and LQKENI. CDR3 protein: CASSPSDRGGQPQHF. The CDR3 nucleotides are TGTGCCAGCTCCCCTTCCGACAGGGGAGGCCAGCCCCAGCATTTT.

The V call is TRBV14, the J call TRBJ1-1, with 10 nucleotides matching TRBD1. The germline V gene encodes CDR1 SGHDN and CDR2 FVKESK. J was trimmed by 5 bases and V by 2 bases; bases with no gene match: 5. This CDR3 is built from 15 residues. The CDR3: CASSQPTGGWTEAFF. CDR3 in DNA: TGTGCCAGCAGCCAACCGACAGGGGGCTGGACTGAAGCTTTCTTT.

The CDR3 DNA reads TGCGCCAGCAGCTTCCCCGGGAACACTGAAGCTTTCTTT. This translates into CASSFPGNTEAFF. The chain has TRBV5-1 and TRBJ1-1, with D uncertain. The CDR3 is 13 amino acids. V was clipped by 2 bases and J by 1 base, with 6 bases between them. Per the germline V gene, CDR1 is SGHRS and CDR2 is YFSETQ.

The chain combines TRBV5-1 with TRBJ2-2; 9 bases are a match to TRBD1. In germline, CDR1 is SGHRS, CDR2 YFSETQ. Losses at the gene ends were 4 bases for V and 3 bases for J; bases not matched to a gene: 19. The length of the CDR3 is 20 residues. CDR3 nucleotide sequence: TGCGCCAGCAGCATGAAACCGGGACAGGGAGGGAAGGGGGACACCGGGGAGCTGTTTTTT. Its translation is CASSMKPGQGGKGDTGELFF.

The V and J genes are TRBV28 and TRBJ1-2; the D gene is possibly TRBD1 (6 bases). CDR1 and CDR2 from the germline V gene are MDHEN and SYDVKM. The CDR3 is 14 amino acids. V was cut by 7 bases and J by 4 bases, with 16 bases left in between. The CDR3 nucleotides read TGTGCCAGCACAAGCCAGGGGTTAGGCTATGGCTACACCTTC. Amino acid sequence: CASTSQGLGYGYTF.

The chain uses TRBV7-9 and TRBJ2-5; TRBD1 agrees at 7 bases. The CDR3 has 15 residues. Germline lookup yields CDR1 SEHNR and CDR2 FQNEAQ (reference sequence). V trimming: 1 base; J trimming: 3 bases; junction bases outside the gene matches: 5. The CDR3 is CASSLGTGAKETQYF. CDR3 nucleotides: TGTGCCAGCAGCTTAGGCACAGGGGCGAAAGAGACCCAGTACTTC.

The V gene is TRBV30, the J gene TRBJ1-2; D remains unclear. The V end was cut by 4 bases, the J end by 4 bases, with 13 bases between. This CDR3 is built from 13 residues. Germline-derived CDR1 and CDR2 are GTSNPN and SVGIG (reference sequence). The CDR3 DNA follows: TGTGCCTGGAATGACGGAGGGCTCTATGGCTACACCTTC. This codes for CAWNDGGLYGYTF.

The chain uses TRBV6-1 and TRBJ1-2, with a weak D call TRBD1 (6 bases). This CDR3 is built from 13 residues. V was cut by 5 bases and J by 9 bases, with 16 bases left in between. CDR1 is MNHNS, CDR2 SASEGT, per germline. The CDR3 nucleotides read TGTGCCAGCAGTAATACAGGGTTAGCACGCTACACCTTC. Translation gives CASSNTGLARYTF.

This clone was counted between two and nine times. The DNA for the CDR3 is TGTGCCACCCACGGGGGTGACACTGAAGCTTTCTTT. Translated, it gives CATHGGDTEAFF. This chain uses TRBV6-6 with TRBJ1-1; D perhaps matches TRBD1 (5 bases). From germline, CDR1 is MNHNY and CDR2 SVGAGI (reference sequence). Deletions cut 10 bases from V and 3 bases from J, with 12 bases between. This CDR3 has 12 residues.

This clone was counted between two and nine times. The V and J genes are TRBV6-5 and TRBJ1-5, with D perhaps TRBD1 (5 bases). This CDR3 has 15 amino acids. Between the trimmed V and J ends, which lost 5 bases and 0 bases, there was a span of 11 bases. Germline CDR1 is MNHEY and CDR2 is SVGAGI. CDR3 amino acids: CASSRQRNSNQPQHF. The CDR3, as DNA: TGTGCCAGCAGTCGACAGAGAAATAGCAATCAGCCCCAGCATTTT.

V usage is TRBV19 and J usage is TRBJ1-5; 9 bases fit TRBD1. V lost 2 bases and J lost 4; bases outside the gene matches: 3. Germline loops: CDR1 LNHDA, CDR2 SQIVND (reference sequence). The CDR3 is 15 residues long. CDR3 nucleotide sequence: TGTGCCAGTAGTATACCGGGACAGGGTAATCAGCCCCAGCATTTT. Its protein product is CASSIPGQGNQPQHF.

A note on this clone: This sample includes further DNA sequences coding for the same CDR3. The chain joins TRBV28 to TRBJ1-5; possible D gene TRBD1, 6 bases. V lost 3 bases and J 5 bases, leaving 11 bases between the germline ends. Germline V gives CDR1 MDHEN, CDR2 SYDVKM. This CDR3 region has 14 residues. CDR3 in DNA: TGTGCCAGCAGTTTTTCAGGGGATCATCAGCCCCAGCATTTT. This encodes CASSFSGDHQPQHF.